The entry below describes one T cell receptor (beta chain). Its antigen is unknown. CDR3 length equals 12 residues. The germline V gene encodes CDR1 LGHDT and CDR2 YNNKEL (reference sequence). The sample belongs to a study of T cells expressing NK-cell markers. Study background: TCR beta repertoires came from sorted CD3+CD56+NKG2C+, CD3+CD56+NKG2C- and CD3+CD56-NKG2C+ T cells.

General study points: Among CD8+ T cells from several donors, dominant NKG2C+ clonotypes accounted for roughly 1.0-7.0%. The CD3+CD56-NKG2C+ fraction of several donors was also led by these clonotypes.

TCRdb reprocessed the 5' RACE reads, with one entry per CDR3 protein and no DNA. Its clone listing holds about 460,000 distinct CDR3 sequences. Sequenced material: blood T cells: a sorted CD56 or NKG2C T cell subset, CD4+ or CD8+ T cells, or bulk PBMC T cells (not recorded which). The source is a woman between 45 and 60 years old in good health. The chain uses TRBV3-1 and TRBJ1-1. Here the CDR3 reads CASSSEKSEAFF.